This T cell receptor beta chain was sequenced during a study of T cells in Graves' hyperthyroidism and ophthalmopathy. Overall study context: Pretreatment peripheral blood was obtained at initial diagnosis.

Study-wide results and limits: Clonotypes that were expanded in thyroid above 0.001 mostly appeared in blood too. Model predictions of ophthalmopathy came a median approximately 6 months before onset.

This clonotype was observed a handful of times. Its specificity is unknown. TCR beta CDR3 region amplification was performed from RNA transcripts. The HTBI primer set served for first-round RT-PCR of the TCR CDR3. TCRdb fed the multiplex PCR reads into MiXCR, producing one record per CDR3 protein. The profile shows roughly 560,000 distinct CDR3 sequences, 14% to 15% of them singletons. CDR1 and CDR2 (germline): SEHNR, FQNEAQ (reference sequence). Trimming removed 6 bases from V and 3 bases from J, with 11 bases in between. There are 13 residues in the CDR3. The chain has TRBV7-9 and TRBJ1-1; D is uncertain. The sequenced sample consisted of blood. The sequence derives from a woman between 40 and 50 years old with Graves' ophthalmopathy. The CDR3 coding sequence is TGTGCCAGCAGTCTCACCTTTCACACTGAAGCTTTCTTT. It yields the protein CASSLTFHTEAFF. The variable domain in full, with the rest retrieved from reference TRBV7-9 and TRBJ1-1, is DTGVSQNPRHKITKRGQNVTFRCDPISEHNRLYWYRQTLGQGPEFLTYFQNEAQLEKSRLLSDRFSAERPKGSFSTLEIQRTEQGDSAMYLCASSLTFHTEAFFGQGTRLTVV.